This is a list of T cell receptor beta chains from one sample in a study of T cell responses to AZD1222 COVID-19 vaccine. The protocol was immunoSEQ multiplex PCR, while the TCRdb copy is restricted to in-frame clones and leaves out a portion. The repertoire holds some 150,000 clones, with roughly 89% as singletons. The sample consisted of peripheral blood, taken on day 0 of AZD1222 vaccination. These receptors all come from an adult in good health. Each CDR3 is given with its conserved first and last residue. Fields, in order: clone size, D gene, J gene, V gene, CDR3 DNA, CDR3 protein. D genes are given only for firm matches. Not every row has a clone size; where given, it reads once, few, many or a size class.

>NA|TRBD1|TRBJ2-4|TRBV11-1
TGTGCCAGCAGCTTAGCCCCGACAGGGGCGAAAAACATTCAGTACTTC
CASSLAPTGAKNIQYF
>NA|NA|TRBJ1-2|TRBV7-9
TGTGCCAGCAGCTTAGCGCAGCAGGGACTTCCCGCGGGCTACACCTTC
CASSLAQQGLPAGYTF
>NA|NA|TRBJ2-5|TRBV9
TGTGCCAGCAGCGTAGATTGGGGGATAGGAGAGACCCAGTACTTC
CASSVDWGIGETQYF
>NA|TRBD1|TRBJ2-7|TRBV6-5
TGTGCCAGCAGTTACGCATTTGGACAGGGGGCCTACGAGCAGTACTTC
CASSYAFGQGAYEQYF
>once|NA|TRBJ1-2|TRBV20-1
TGCAGTGCAACGGGGCGGAATGGCTACACCTTC
CSATGRNGYTF
>NA|NA|TRBJ1-6|TRBV7-2
TGTGCCAGCAGCTCCTCGGTCTATTCACCCCTCCACTTT
CASSSSVYSPLHF
>NA|TRBD2|TRBJ2-1|TRBV6-5
TGTGCCAGCAGTTACGCAGCGGGAGGGCCCCATGAGCAGTTCTTC
CASSYAAGGPHEQFF
>NA|NA|TRBJ2-7|TRBV5-6
TGTGCCAGCAGCTATCCTTTAGGGGAGCAGTACTTC
CASSYPLGEQYF
>NA|TRBD1|TRBJ1-2|TRBV7-2
TGTGCCAGCAGCCCGCGACAGGGGGGCAACTATGGCTACACCTTC
CASSPRQGGNYGYTF
>NA|NA|TRBJ2-6|TRBV9
TGTGCCAGCAGCGTAGGGGAGGGACAGCTATCTGGGGCCAACGTCCTGACTTTC
CASSVGEGQLSGANVLTF
>once|TRBD1|TRBJ2-3|TRBV24-1
TGTGCCACCAGTGAGTCTGGACAGGGGAGCACAGATACGCAGTATTTT
CATSESGQGSTDTQYF
>NA|NA|TRBJ2-1|TRBV20-1
TGCGGCGGGAACTCCTACAATGAGCAGTTCTTC
CGGNSYNEQFF
>NA|NA|TRBJ2-7|TRBV11-2
TGTGCCAGCAGCTCAATACGGGGGAAAGGGTACGAGCAGTACTTC
CASSSIRGKGYEQYF
>few|NA|TRBJ1-3|TRBV7-2
TGTGCCAGCAGCGAAGGGACGGGGTCGAGGTCTGGAAACACCATATATTTT
CASSEGTGSRSGNTIYF
>NA|TRBD1|TRBJ1-4|TRBV24-1
TGTGCCACCAGAAAAATCCTCGCCCCCCTAAACAGGGGTGGGAATGAAAAACTGTTTTTT
CATRKILAPLNRGGNEKLFF
>NA|NA|TRBJ1-5|TRBV6-2/TRBV6-3
TGTGCCAGCAGCGAGGGTAATCAGCCCCAGCATTTT
CASSEGNQPQHF
>NA|TRBD1|TRBJ1-1|TRBV29-1
TGCAGCGTTGGGGGGACAGGGGGCACTGAAGCTTTCTTT
CSVGGTGGTEAFF
>NA|TRBD2|TRBJ2-7|TRBV7-2
TGTGCCAGCAGCTTAGCGCAAGCGGGGAGCTCCTACGAGCAGTACTTC
CASSLAQAGSSYEQYF
>NA|TRBD1|TRBJ1-6|TRBV28
TGTGCCAGCCAGGGACAGGTATCACCCCTCCACTTT
CASQGQVSPLHF
>NA|TRBD1|TRBJ1-2|TRBV7-9
TGTGCCAGCAGCTTAGGAGACAGGGGGCACTATGGCTACACCTTC
CASSLGDRGHYGYTF
>NA|TRBD2|TRBJ2-2|TRBV9
TGTGCCAGCAGCGCAAGACTAGCGGGAGGGGTCGCCGGGGAGCTGTTTTTT
CASSARLAGGVAGELFF
>NA|NA|TRBJ1-6|TRBV9
TGTGCCAGCACAGGGGTTTATAATTCACCCCTCCACTTT
CASTGVYNSPLHF
>NA|NA|TRBJ2-7|TRBV24-1
TGTGCCACCAGTGACGCCGGGACACTCTCCTACGAGCAGTACTTC
CATSDAGTLSYEQYF
>NA|TRBD2|TRBJ2-2|TRBV7-3
TGTGCCAGCACCCCCTCTGGGACTAGCGGGACCGGGGAGCTGTTTTTT
CASTPSGTSGTGELFF
>NA|TRBD2|TRBJ2-5|TRBV28
TGTGCCAGCAGTCCACAACCCGCTCAGGGTTGGGGACTAGCGGGAGCTTCTCCCAAGACCCAGTACTTC
CASSPQPAQGWGLAGASPKTQYF
>NA|NA|TRBJ1-4|TRBV30
TGTGCCTGGGGACCACAAAATGAAAAACTGTTTTTT
CAWGPQNEKLFF
>NA|NA|TRBJ2-5|TRBV6-2/TRBV6-3
TGTGCCAGCAGTTTGATCGGGCTGGTAGAGACCCAGTACTTC
CASSLIGLVETQYF
>NA|NA|TRBJ2-7|TRBV30
TGTGCCTGGACGCCGAATGGGGGGGGCGCGAGATACGAGCAGTACTTC
CAWTPNGGGARYEQYF
>NA|NA|TRBJ2-3|TRBV5-4
TGTGCCAGCAGCTTGTCAGGGACCTCGACAGATACGCAGTATTTT
CASSLSGTSTDTQYF
>few|NA|TRBJ2-2|TRBV5-4
TGTGCCAGCAGCTTGGAGTTGAGGAACACCGGGGAGCTGTTTTTT
CASSLELRNTGELFF
>NA|NA|TRBJ2-5|TRBV19
TGTGCCAGTAGTCACGGGGATCTTGAGGAGACCCAGTACTTC
CASSHGDLEETQYF
>NA|NA|TRBJ1-6|TRBV4-2
TGTGCCAGCAGCCAAGAAGCGGGGGGTAATTCACCCCTCCACTTT
CASSQEAGGNSPLHF
>NA|TRBD2|TRBJ2-1|TRBV7-3
TGTGCCAGCAGCACCACGGGAGGGCCAAGGAATGAGCAGTTCTTC
CASSTTGGPRNEQFF
>NA|TRBD2|TRBJ2-7|TRBV6-2/TRBV6-3
TGTGCCAGCAGTTACAACAGGTCTAGCGGGCGAAATATGGGGTACGAGCAGTACTTC
CASSYNRSSGRNMGYEQYF
>NA|NA|TRBJ2-2|TRBV11-3
TGTGCCAGCAGCTTAGATCCAGGGAAAGGTAGGCCGGGACAAAGGGCCGTCGGGGAGCTGTTTTTT
CASSLDPGKGRPGQRAVGELFF
>NA|NA|TRBJ2-5|TRBV15
TGTGCCACCAGACTAGATGAGACCCAGTACTTC
CATRLDETQYF
>NA|NA|TRBJ1-5|TRBV21-1
TGTGCCAGCAGCTGCAGACACAATCAGCCCCAGCATTTT
CASSCRHNQPQHF
>NA|NA|TRBJ2-7|TRBV28
TGTGCCAGCAGTTTTGACAGAGCCTACGAGCAGTACTTC
CASSFDRAYEQYF
>NA|NA|TRBJ2-6|TRBV3-1/TRBV3-2
TGTGCCAGCAGCATCCTCTCTGGGGCCAACGTCCTGACTTTC
CASSILSGANVLTF
>NA|NA|TRBJ1-2|TRBV27
TGTGCCTCAAGGGGGTCGGCCGCAGGCTATGGCTACACCTTC
CASRGSAAGYGYTF
>once|TRBD2|TRBJ2-1|TRBV12-5
TGTGCTAGTGGTCTGGGACTAGCTGTAAATGAGCAGTTCTTC
CASGLGLAVNEQFF
>few|TRBD1|TRBJ2-2|TRBV24-1
TGTGCCACCAGGGACAGGGCGGAGAACACCGGGGAGCTGTTTTTT
CATRDRAENTGELFF
>NA|NA|TRBJ1-2|TRBV4-3
TGCGCCAGCAGCCCGGGACGGACAGTCTCGGGCTATGGCTACACCTTC
CASSPGRTVSGYGYTF
>NA|NA|TRBJ1-1|TRBV19
TGTGCCACCCGACGGGGGAACACTGAAGCTTTCTTT
CATRRGNTEAFF
>NA|TRBD1|TRBJ1-2|TRBV28
TGTGCCAGCAGCCTTGACTCGACAGGGGACTATGGCTACACCTTC
CASSLDSTGDYGYTF
>NA|NA|TRBJ1-2|TRBV7-2
TGTGCCAGCAGCTTACCCCCGGGACCCCCTTTTGGAGGCTACACCTTC
CASSLPPGPPFGGYTF